A selection of T cell receptor beta chains follows, all from one sample in a study. TCRdb used MiXCR to reprocess the 5' RACE reads, holding one entry per CDR3 protein. Seen here are 6,000 or so distinct CDR3 sequences, 69% observed once, and the top ten hold approximately 4%. The sequencing sample was made of memory CD4+ T cells sorted from a lymph node. The receptors derive from a female donor with breast cancer. Each CDR3 is given with its conserved first and last residue. The D gene is left open where the match is weak. Not all rows give a size; the values are once, few, many and, for expanded clones, a class.

j_call clone_size d_call v_call cdr3_aa cdr3_nt
TRBJ1-1 - - TRBV6-1 CASSFFAANTEAFF TGTGCCAGCAGTTTTTTTGCAGCCAACACTGAAGCTTTCTTT
TRBJ2-7 - - TRBV5-6 CASSLWGAIYEQYF TGTGCCAGCAGCTTGTGGGGGGCCATCTACGAGCAGTACTTC
TRBJ2-1 - - TRBV7-2 CASISSVSSYNEQFF TGTGCCAGCATCTCTAGCGTTAGCTCCTACAATGAGCAGTTCTTC
TRBJ2-7 - TRBD2 TRBV20-1 CSAQTTSGSYEQYF TGCAGTGCCCAGACGACTAGCGGGAGCTACGAGCAGTACTTC
TRBJ2-1 few TRBD2 TRBV6-5 CAVQREGEQFF TGTGCCGTACAGAGGGAGGGTGAGCAGTTCTTC
TRBJ2-1 few TRBD2 TRBV5-1 CASRGTSVDNEQFF TGCGCCAGCAGAGGTACTAGCGTAGACAATGAGCAGTTCTTC
TRBJ1-2 - - TRBV6-5 CASSYGPQSLRDYTF TGTGCCAGCAGTTACGGCCCACAGTCTCTTCGTGACTACACCTTC
TRBJ1-2 - TRBD1 TRBV7-9 CARTGGTGSGYTF TGTGCCCGCACCGGGGGGACAGGGTCTGGCTACACCTTC
TRBJ2-7 - - TRBV27 CASSPTSLDSYEQYF TGTGCCAGCAGTCCGACGAGCCTCGACTCCTACGAGCAGTACTTC
TRBJ2-7 - - TRBV29-1 CSVQVGEQYF TGCAGCGTTCAGGTGGGCGAGCAGTACTTC
TRBJ2-1 - TRBD2 TRBV7-9 CASSLAGALNEQFF TGCGCCAGCAGCTTAGCGGGAGCGTTGAATGAGCAGTTCTTC
TRBJ2-1 few - TRBV29-1 CSGDGGNEQFF TGCAGCGGGGATGGCGGGAATGAGCAGTTCTTC
TRBJ1-1 - - TRBV20-1 CSATDNMNTEAFF TGCAGTGCAACGGACAACATGAACACTGAAGCTTTCTTT
TRBJ1-2 - TRBD1 TRBV7-8 CASSQEAGGTGGTLDGYTF TGTGCCAGCAGCCAAGAGGCAGGCGGGACAGGGGGCACCCTCGATGGCTACACCTTC
TRBJ2-2 - - TRBV5-1 CASKSATNTGELFF TGCGCCAGCAAGTCAGCAACGAACACCGGGGAGCTGTTTTTT
TRBJ2-3 few TRBD2 TRBV7-3 CASSLRGGSDTQYF TGTGCCAGCAGCTTAAGGGGGGGGTCAGATACGCAGTATTTT
TRBJ1-2 - - TRBV9 CASSVAPRGGYTF TGTGCCAGCAGCGTAGCCCCTAGGGGCGGCTACACCTTC
TRBJ2-7 - - TRBV18 CASSPERDAYEQYF TGTGCCAGCTCACCGGAGAGGGACGCCTACGAGCAGTACTTC
TRBJ2-7 - - TRBV6-1 CASSPPGPRIGEQYF TGTGCCAGCAGTCCCCCCGGGCCCCGCATCGGCGAGCAGTACTTC
TRBJ2-1 few - TRBV20-1 CSAHITSSSYNEQFF TGCAGTGCCCACATCACTAGTAGCTCCTACAATGAGCAGTTCTTC
TRBJ2-1 - TRBD2 TRBV6-1 CASSEALLGGAFGNEQFF TGTGCCAGCAGTGAAGCGCTTCTCGGGGGGGCATTTGGCAATGAGCAGTTCTTC
TRBJ2-7 - - TRBV4-1 CASSRDRSYYEQYF TGCGCCAGCAGCCGCGACAGGTCCTACTACGAGCAGTACTTC
TRBJ1-1 - - TRBV20-1 CSATGLTGSTEAFF TGCAGTGCTACCGGTCTCACAGGGTCTACTGAAGCTTTCTTT
TRBJ2-4 - TRBD1 TRBV12-3/TRBV12-4 CASSLTGNAIQYF TGTGCCAGCAGCTTGACAGGGAATGCCATTCAGTACTTC
TRBJ1-1 - - TRBV5-1 CASSLSQRDILNTEAFF TGCGCCAGCAGTCTGTCTCAGCGGGACATATTGAACACTGAAGCTTTCTTT
TRBJ1-5 - - TRBV20-1 CSARVGFNQPQHF TGCAGTGCTAGAGTAGGTTTCAATCAGCCCCAGCATTTT
TRBJ2-1 - TRBD2 TRBV20-1 CSAREGAGGPGDEQFF TGCAGTGCTAGGGAGGGTGCGGGAGGGCCTGGGGATGAGCAGTTCTTC
TRBJ1-1 once TRBD1 TRBV20-1 CSARGQGDDTEAFF TGCAGTGCTAGAGGCCAGGGGGACGACACTGAAGCTTTCTTT
TRBJ2-7 - - TRBV20-1 CSARVPGFYEQYF TGCAGTGCTAGAGTTCCGGGATTCTACGAGCAGTACTTC
TRBJ2-3 - - TRBV20-1 CSPEFQDTQYF TGCAGCCCCGAGTTCCAAGATACGCAGTATTTT
TRBJ2-1 - TRBD2 TRBV2 CASSEVEAGGVEQFF TGTGCCAGCAGTGAAGTTGAAGCGGGAGGGGTTGAGCAGTTCTTC
TRBJ2-7 - TRBD2 TRBV11-2 CASSSMTSGKIYGQYF TGTGCCAGCAGCTCAATGACTAGCGGGAAGATCTACGGGCAGTACTTC
TRBJ1-1 - - TRBV2 CASSEEAEAFF TGTGCCAGCAGTGAAGAGGCTGAAGCTTTCTTT
TRBJ1-2 - TRBD1 TRBV29-1 CSTWEGAQNGYTF TGCAGCACATGGGAGGGGGCGCAGAATGGCTACACCTTC
TRBJ1-5 - - TRBV28 CASSPIRGGDQPQHF TGTGCCAGCAGTCCCATCCGGGGGGGGGATCAGCCCCAGCATTTT
TRBJ1-5 - - TRBV3-1 CASSQMRDQPQHF TGTGCCAGCAGCCAAATGAGGGATCAGCCCCAGCATTTT
TRBJ2-1 - - TRBV9 CASSADLRLQFF TGTGCCAGCAGCGCCGACTTAAGGTTACAGTTCTTC
TRBJ1-1 few - TRBV20-1 CSVGGRGNTEAFF TGCAGTGTCGGGGGCAGGGGGAACACTGAAGCTTTCTTT
TRBJ1-6 - - TRBV30 CAWSGQEANSPLHF TGTGCCTGGAGTGGACAGGAGGCTAATTCACCCCTCCACTTT